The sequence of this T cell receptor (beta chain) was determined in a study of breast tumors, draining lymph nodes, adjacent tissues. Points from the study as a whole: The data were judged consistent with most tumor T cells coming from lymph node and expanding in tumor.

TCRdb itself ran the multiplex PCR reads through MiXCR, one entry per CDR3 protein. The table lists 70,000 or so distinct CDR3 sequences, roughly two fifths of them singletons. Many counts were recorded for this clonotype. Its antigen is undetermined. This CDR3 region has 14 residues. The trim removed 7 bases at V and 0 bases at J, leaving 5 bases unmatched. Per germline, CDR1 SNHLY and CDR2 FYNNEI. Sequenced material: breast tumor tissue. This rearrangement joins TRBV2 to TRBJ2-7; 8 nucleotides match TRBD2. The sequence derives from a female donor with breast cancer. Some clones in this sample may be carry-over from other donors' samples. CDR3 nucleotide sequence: TGTGCCAGCATGGTTGGGACTAGCTCCTACGAGCAGTACTTC. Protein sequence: CASMVGTSSYEQYF.